This TCR beta chain is drawn from a study of T cells in Graves' hyperthyroidism and ophthalmopathy (dated by TCRdb to about 2019). With respect to the entire study: Peripheral blood samples were taken at initial diagnosis, before any treatment was given. To identify TCR V-J signatures that set the groups apart, the researchers used a discovery cohort of about a hundred patients, made up of 40 to 45 with Graves' ophthalmopathy and 57 with stable Graves' hyperthyroidism. Prospective prediction of ophthalmopathy was tested in an independent validation cohort of approximately 19 hyperthyroidism patients and 17 patients who later progressed to ophthalmopathy. The paper reports TCR Vbeta CDR3 sequencing of 130 to 150 peripheral blood samples: over 40 ophthalmopathy, 70 to 85 hyperthyroidism and approximately 17 progressor patients. In roughly six Graves' hyperthyroidism patients, the study also compared T-cell repertoires from thyroid tissue with T-cell repertoires from blood. Following sampling, methimazole starting at 30 mg daily was given to hyperthyroidism patients, and high-dose intravenous methylprednisolone was given to ophthalmopathy patients. For training and testing, the 100 or so patients in the discovery cohort were randomly divided in a 7:3 ratio.

V and J are truncated by 6 bases and 1 base respectively, leaving an intervening sequence of 22 bases. CDR3 length: 17 amino acids, cysteine to phenylalanine. Only CDR3 DNA remains: 51 bases, in frame from the first base. From the germline V gene (reference sequence), CDR1 is MNHEY and CDR2 is SMNVEV. What the study reported, not specific to this receptor: During validation, the model predicted progression to ophthalmopathy a median of about 5.9 months ahead of onset, with around 65% sensitivity and about 72% specificity. A 13 V-J signature model separated ophthalmopathy from stable hyperthyroidism, with over 85% sensitivity and roughly 81% specificity in cross-validation and 80%/75% in testing. Most expanded thyroid clonotypes (frequency above 0.001) were also detected in blood, a finding suggesting that blood repertoires may reflect thyroid immune responses. No statistical method was used to set the sample size in advance, and investigators knew the group allocation.

Ten or more counts support this clonotype. Its antigen remains undetermined. No clone much larger than this one lies a single base away; base qualities are absent. Moderately to severely active disease, a Clinical Activity Score of at least 3, a NOSPECS grade of at least 4, and a duration under 3 months were present in ophthalmopathy patients. Exclusion was applied to patients with uncontrolled infections, other autoimmune diseases, pregnancy or lactation. Diagnoses were established on the basis of clinical symptoms, serum thyroxine and TRAb, thyroid ultrasound, and orbital computed tomography. PBMCs were separated from roughly 9.3 ml of fresh peripheral blood using Ficoll-Paque density gradient centrifugation. Total RNA was extracted with Trizol reagent, and quality was checked on an Agilent 2100 Bioanalyzer. TCR beta CDR3 regions were amplified from RNA transcripts. The TCR CDR3 was subjected to a first round of RT-PCR using the HTBI primer set and the Qiagen OneStep RT-PCR kit. Libraries were constructed in a second round of multiplex PCR, after which size selection and purification were performed. Libraries were sequenced paired-end with 100 bp reads on an Illumina HiSeq2000. The source study handled its data this way. SOAPnuke was used to process the raw data, with reads discarded if the reads contained adapters or uncalled bases, had a mean Phred below 15, or lacked an exact constant-primer or identifier match. High-quality paired reads were merged with COPE v1.2.5, and unique nucleotide sequences were defined as clonotypes. Clonotypes were aligned to IMGT TRBV, TRBD and TRBJ reference segments using MiTCR v1.1. The analysis included only V-J combinations with a frequency above 0.0001, which together covered 99.2% of the repertoires. A TCS score was defined as the ratio between F50 (clonal expansion) and ExV (chaos), using BLOSUM62-based TCRdist between CDR3 peptides within each V-J. Welch's t-statistics and random forest reduced 514 V-J features to 13, which were used in a naive Bayes classifier (R e1071). The public sequencing data were trimmed at Q25 with fastp and processed into clonotypes with MiXCR by TCRdb, which kept only in-frame beta chains. Each entry is one CDR3 protein sequence, shown with its most common DNA and genes. The V and J calls reflect TCRdb's pipeline rather than the authors' work. The sample includes fewer than 750,000 distinct CDR3 sequences, with roughly 15% observed a single time. The ten largest clones represent roughly an eighth of the sample.

Sequenced material: blood. The sequence derives from a woman aged 50 to 65 with Graves' ophthalmopathy. Here the chain combines TRBV27 and TRBJ2-7; the best D guess is TRBD1, with 6 bases matching. The DNA sequence is given as TGTGCCAGCAGCGACTCCTACTGGGGGCCTGATTCCTACGAGCAGTACTTC. The encoded protein is CASSDSYWGPDSYEQYF.